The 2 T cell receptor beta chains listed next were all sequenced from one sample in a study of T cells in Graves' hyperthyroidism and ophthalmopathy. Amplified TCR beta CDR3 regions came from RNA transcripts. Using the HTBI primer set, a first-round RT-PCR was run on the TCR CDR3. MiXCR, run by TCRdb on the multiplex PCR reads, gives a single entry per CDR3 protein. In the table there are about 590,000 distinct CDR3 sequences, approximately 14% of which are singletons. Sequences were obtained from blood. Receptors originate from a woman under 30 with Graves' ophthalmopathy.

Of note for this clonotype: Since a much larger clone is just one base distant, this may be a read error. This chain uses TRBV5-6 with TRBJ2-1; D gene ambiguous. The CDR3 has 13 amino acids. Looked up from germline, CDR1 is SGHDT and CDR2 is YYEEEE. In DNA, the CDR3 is TGTGCCGGCAGATTATCCATGGCTAATGAGCAGTTCTTC. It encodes CAGRLSMANEQFF.

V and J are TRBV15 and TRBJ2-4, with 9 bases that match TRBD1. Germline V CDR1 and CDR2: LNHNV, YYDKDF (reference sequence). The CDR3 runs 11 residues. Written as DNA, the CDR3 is TGTGACGAGCCGGAAAGGGACAGGGAATACTTC. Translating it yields CDEPERDREYF.